This T cell receptor beta chain was sequenced in a study of CD8+ T cells in alopecia areata. Study results and limitations: Lesional tissue from the scalp (especially in alopecia totalis/universalis) showed higher clonality than normal scalp. Scalp sample data also include resident alphabeta T cells from normal skin.

Trimming left V 3 bases short and J 11 bases short, with 12 bases between. The germline V gene has CDR1 DFQATT and CDR2 SNEGSKA (reference sequence). The length of the CDR3 is 11 residues. Sorting from PBMCs produced CD4+ and CD8+ T cells. Notes on this clone: Its antigen is still unknown.

cDNA reverse transcribed from extracted RNA served as the sequencing template. This table comes from immunoSEQ multiplex PCR, and its TCRdb copy is limited to in-frame clones, with some not included. Here the sample spans 140,000 to 150,000 clones, around 62% being singletons. The material sequenced was CD8+ T cells sorted from blood. The rearrangement joins TRBV20-1 to TRBJ2-3; D call uncertain. The sequence came from a human donor in good health. CDR3 bases: TGCAGTGCTAGGACGGGCCGAGAGCAGTATTTT. Protein sequence: CSARTGREQYF.